This T cell receptor (beta chain) was recovered during a study of Ad26.COV2.S vaccination and SARS-CoV-2 variants (dated by TCRdb to the early 2020s). A note on the overall study: Donors in the vaccine arm were drawn from COV1001, a multicentre, randomized, double-blind, placebo-controlled phase I-IIa trial testing Ad26.COV2.S in healthy adults. Ad26.COV2.S was administered intramuscularly at 5 x 10^10 or 1 x 10^11 viral particles, either as a single shot or as two shots given 56 days apart. Sequencing of the TCRbeta repertoire served to evaluate the specificity and breadth of SARS-CoV-2-reactive T cell receptors following Ad26.COV2.S vaccination. The TCR-sequenced set comprised about 30 samples: around 20 Ad26.COV2.S vaccine recipients, 5 placebo recipients and 8 SARS-CoV-2 convalescent individuals. Trial participants were randomized into five groups of five, in which low-dose or high-dose Ad26.COV2.S was given once or twice, or placebo was given on both occasions. Throughout the experiments and outcome assessment, investigators stayed blinded to trial group allocation. The study at large found these results: Non-spike TCR breadth was comparable between vaccine and placebo recipients, consistent with the vaccine containing only spike. The study was not powered to compare responses between vaccine doses or regimens. Ad26.COV2.S recipients had higher spike-specific TCR breadth than placebo recipients (P = 0.0014). Substantial breadth of spike-specific CD8+ and CD4+ T cell responses was reported after vaccination. It was noted by the authors that total T cell responses may have been underestimated by the TCR breadth and depth analyses.

As to this clone: The specificity of this receptor is unknown. No much larger clonotype is one base removed from it; base qualities were not supplied.

The sample's treatment or condition label is to be understood as: over 15 received Ad26.COV2.S at low or high dose, single or two shots; a few received placebo; per-sample allocation not given. For vaccine and placebo recipients, repertoires were sequenced using samples collected on day 63 after the first injection. Between 29 July and 7 August 2020, Cohort 1b enrolled around 24 adults aged 18-55 years at one site in Boston, USA. Ad26.COV2.S was a replication-incompetent adenovirus type 26 vector that expressed a prefusion-stabilized SARS-CoV-2 spike protein derived from the original Wuhan strain. TCRbeta CDR3 regions were sequenced with the immunoSEQ Assay. After extraction, genomic DNA underwent amplification by bias-controlled multiplex PCR, followed by high-throughput sequencing. As for the authors' bioinformatics: To quantify the absolute abundance of each unique TCRbeta CDR3 region, sequences were collapsed and filtered. T cell fraction was estimated by normalizing TCRbeta template counts to usable DNA, with usable DNA measured through amplification of reference genes found in all nucleated cells. Repertoire TCRs were annotated as SARS-CoV-2-specific by exact matching of V gene, CDR3 amino acid sequence and J gene to a known reactive TCR set. The reference SARS-CoV-2 TCR set was obtained from MIRA and was filtered for enrichment in COVID-19-positive ImmuneCODE repertoires, whereby public or cross-reactive TCRs were removed. Using the MIRA antigens, annotated TCRs were further analysed by specific ORF or by position within an ORF. Breadth was defined as the number of annotated unique rearrangements divided by the total number of unique productive rearrangements, and depth was defined as the summed frequency of the annotated unique rearrangements. Two-sided Wilcoxon rank-sum tests were used to compare TCR breadth between groups. Held by TCRdb, this immuneACCESS table contains in-frame sequences only and omits some clones. Under half of the omission traces to an unresolved V gene where checked; the cause of the rest is unknown. Clonal size and the V and J genes are those of that table, whereas D and trimming came from the DNA. This sample lists about 680,000 clones; around 89% were detected once. The biggest ten clones account for roughly 1.5% of the sample.

The V and J ends are trimmed by 2 bases and 3 bases, leaving 8 bases between them. Including cysteine and phenylalanine, the CDR3 has 13 amino acids. The read is trimmed to its CDR3 DNA, 39 bases read in frame from base 1. Looking up the germline V gene (reference sequence) yields CDR1 LGHDT and CDR2 YNNKEL. This chain joins TRBV3-1 (or the pseudogene TRBV3-2) to TRBJ2-7; the D gene is possibly TRBD1 or TRBD2, each agreeing over 5 bases. This material consisted of peripheral blood, taken in a trial of Ad26.COV2.S vaccine versus placebo. This TCR was recovered from a person aged 18-65 years who received the Ad26.COV2.S COVID-19 vaccine or a placebo. This receptor has the CDR3 CASSQWDRYEQYF. The nucleotides are TGTGCCAGCAGCCAATGGGACCGCTACGAGCAGTACTTC.